The sequence of this T cell receptor (beta chain) was determined in a study of CD4 T cells in relation to SARS-CoV-2 and coronaviruses. Here immunoSEQ multiplex PCR was the method, and the copy in TCRdb shows in-frame clones only, minus some. This table holds about 19,000 clones, about 81% found once. CDR1 and CDR2 from the germline V gene are WSHSY and SAAADI. This CDR3 is 14 amino acids long. Trimming left V 5 bases short and J 0 bases short, with 11 bases between. CD4+ T cells from unexposed donors were obtained before the COVID-19 pandemic (2011-2018). CD4+ T cells were isolated from the cells after 10 days of culture. As cell numbers allowed, unexposed-donor CD4+ T cells faced SARS-CoV-2 S/N and four cold-coronavirus spikes. This clone appeared a few times. Antigen specificity is unknown.

Sequencing used CD4+ T cells from PBMCs, cultured in vitro. The sequence was collected from a human donor in good health. This chain joins TRBV10-2 and TRBJ2-7; D is undetermined. The CDR3 region is CASSSNSYSYEQYF. In DNA, the CDR3 is TGCGCCAGCAGTTCAAACAGCTACTCCTACGAGCAGTACTTC.